The rows below give T cell receptor beta chains drawn from one sample of a study of CD8 T cells in ankylosing spondylitis. In TCRdb, the 5' RACE reads were re-called with MiXCR into one record per CDR3 protein. The top ten clones hold over 4% of a sample with around 140,000 distinct CDR3 sequences, roughly 11% of them seen once. The material sequenced was blood, either unsorted or a sorted T cell fraction (not recorded which). Every receptor here comes from a female donor with ankylosing spondylitis or in good health (not recorded which). Each CDR3 is given with its conserved first and last residue. The order of the fields is clone size, V gene, D gene, J gene, CDR3 protein, CDR3 DNA. D genes are given only for firm matches. The listing skips clone size in some rows; elsewhere it reads once, few, many or a size class.

>-|TRBV9|TRBD2|TRBJ2-7
CASSVGPSGSYEQYF
TGTGCCAGCAGCGTAGGTCCTAGCGGCTCCTACGAGCAGTACTTC
>-|TRBV12-3/TRBV12-4|-|TRBJ1-1
CTSSSLHTTAAMNTEAFF
TGTACCAGCAGTTCACTTCACACAACCGCCGCCATGAACACTGAAGCTTTCTTT
>once|TRBV28|-|TRBJ1-3
CASSPHAPGNTIYF
TGTGCCAGCAGCCCCCACGCACCTGGAAACACCATATATTTT
>many|TRBV7-6|-|TRBJ2-7
CASSFGHPTYEQYF
TGTGCCAGCAGCTTCGGACACCCAACCTACGAGCAGTACTTC
>many|TRBV7-6|-|TRBJ2-3
CASSLEGAGTTRTDTQYF
TGTGCCAGCAGCTTGGAAGGGGCAGGCACTACCCGCACAGATACGCAGTATTTT
>many|TRBV6-7|TRBD1|TRBJ1-5
CASSWWDRVNQPQHF
TGTGCCAGCAGTTGGTGGGACAGGGTAAATCAGCCCCAGCATTTT
>many|TRBV5-1|TRBD2|TRBJ2-1
CASTGRSYNEQFF
TGCGCCAGCACCGGGAGGTCCTACAATGAGCAGTTCTTC
>many|TRBV29-1|-|TRBJ2-3
CSDEGDPTDTQYF
TGCAGCGACGAGGGGGACCCCACAGATACGCAGTATTTT
>many|TRBV24-1|-|TRBJ1-3
CATPVDGSGNTIYF
TGTGCCACCCCCGTGGACGGCTCTGGAAACACCATATATTTT
>many|TRBV20-1|-|TRBJ2-7
CSAKLGDYEQYF
TGCAGTGCCAAGCTCGGGGACTACGAGCAGTACTTC
>-|TRBV5-4|-|TRBJ1-2
CASSLEMSSYTF
TGTGCCAGCAGCCTGGAAATGAGCAGCTACACCTTC
>-|TRBV3-1|-|TRBJ2-2
CASSSKFPRGELFF
TGTGCCAGCAGCTCCAAGTTCCCCAGGGGGGAGCTGTTTTTT
>-|TRBV20-1|TRBD1|TRBJ2-7
CSARDRARSYEQYF
TGCAGTGCCCGTGACAGGGCGCGGTCCTACGAGCAGTACTTC
>many|TRBV20-1|TRBD2|TRBJ2-1
CSARVAGGPVSEQFF
TGCAGTGCTAGAGTAGCGGGAGGGCCAGTCAGTGAGCAGTTCTTC
>many|TRBV9|-|TRBJ1-2
CASSPELGGTGYTF
TGTGCCAGCAGCCCCGAATTGGGGGGGACCGGCTACACCTTC
>-|TRBV20-1|-|TRBJ1-6
CSARVGPENSPLHF
TGCAGTGCTAGAGTCGGGCCAGAAAATTCACCCCTCCACTTT
>many|TRBV2|-|TRBJ1-1
CASGSRQTNTEAFF
TGTGCCAGCGGCTCACGACAGACTAACACTGAAGCTTTCTTT
>many|TRBV21-1|-|TRBJ2-1
CASSRPDSTSYNEQFF
TGTGCCAGCAGCAGACCGGACAGTACTTCCTACAATGAGCAGTTCTTC
>many|TRBV6-1|-|TRBJ1-3
CASSQTGSGNTIYF
TGTGCCAGCAGCCAAACAGGCTCGGGAAACACCATATATTTT
>many|TRBV13|-|TRBJ2-1
CASTRGLYNEQFF
TGTGCCAGCACCCGTGGCCTCTACAATGAGCAGTTCTTC
>many|TRBV5-1|TRBD1|TRBJ2-7
CASSPGGTGGYEQYF
TGCGCCAGCAGCCCCGGCGGGACAGGGGGTTACGAGCAGTACTTC
>many|TRBV7-9|TRBD1|TRBJ1-2
CATMTGTGGGYTF
TGTGCCACGATGACCGGGACAGGGGGCGGCTACACCTTC
>many|TRBV2|TRBD1|TRBJ1-5
CASSKGQVSPQHF
TGTGCCAGCAGTAAGGGACAGGTCTCGCCCCAGCATTTT
>many|TRBV7-7|TRBD2|TRBJ2-1
CASNPLAGANNEQFF
TGTGCCAGCAACCCTCTAGCGGGAGCTAACAATGAGCAGTTCTTC
>few|TRBV10-3|-|TRBJ2-1
CAISESTRKSSYNEQFF
TGTGCCATCAGTGAGTCGACTAGGAAGAGCTCCTACAATGAGCAGTTCTTC
>many|TRBV28|-|TRBJ2-3
CASSSPTIRSDTQYF
TGTGCCAGCAGTTCCCCTACAATTAGGTCAGATACGCAGTATTTT
>many|TRBV20-1|TRBD1|TRBJ2-1
CSARDGGQGAYEQFF
TGCAGTGCTAGAGATGGAGGACAGGGGGCATATGAGCAGTTCTTC
>many|TRBV5-1|TRBD1|TRBJ2-5
CASSLEMRGRGETQYF
TGCGCCAGCAGCTTGGAAATGAGGGGGCGCGGGGAGACCCAGTACTTC
>-|TRBV7-3|-|TRBJ1-2
CASSLQDAYGYTF
TGTGCCAGCAGCTTACAGGACGCGTATGGCTACACCTTC
>few|TRBV7-9|TRBD2|TRBJ2-1
CASSASRSGGAYNEQFF
TGTGCCAGCAGCGCGAGTCGTAGCGGGGGGGCCTACAATGAGCAGTTCTTC
>many|TRBV5-1|-|TRBJ1-5
CASSLDGGGIQPQHF
TGCGCCAGCAGCTTGGATGGGGGCGGCATTCAGCCCCAGCATTTT
>few|TRBV12-3/TRBV12-4|-|TRBJ1-1
CASSFGQNTEAFF
TGTGCCAGCAGTTTCGGACAGAACACTGAAGCTTTCTTT
>many|TRBV29-1|-|TRBJ2-3
CSVEEYIDTQYF
TGCAGCGTTGAAGAATACATAGATACGCAGTATTTT
>-|TRBV7-7|-|TRBJ1-1
CASSLDPGPNTEAFF
TGTGCCAGCAGCTTAGATCCAGGGCCGAACACTGAAGCTTTCTTT
>-|TRBV5-1|-|TRBJ2-5
CASSVRAETQYF
TGCGCCAGCAGCGTCAGGGCGGAGACCCAGTACTTC
>many|TRBV28|-|TRBJ1-1
CASSPAGLGNTEAFF
TGTGCCAGCAGCCCGGCAGGGCTCGGGAACACTGAAGCTTTCTTT
>many|TRBV18|-|TRBJ1-5
CASSLDSQPQHF
TGTGCCAGCTCACTTGACTCTCAGCCCCAGCATTTT
>few|TRBV12-3/TRBV12-4|TRBD2|TRBJ2-1
CASTTGLENNEQFF
TGTGCCAGCACCACGGGACTAGAAAACAATGAGCAGTTCTTC
>many|TRBV20-1|-|TRBJ2-7
CSATTGSYEQYF
TGCAGTGCTACGACAGGTTCCTACGAGCAGTACTTC
>few|TRBV5-1|-|TRBJ2-7
CASSLEGLNYEQYF
TGCGCCAGCAGCTTGGAAGGTCTAAACTACGAGCAGTACTTC
>many|TRBV7-6|TRBD2|TRBJ2-1
CASSPRNSGRDLGGGEQFF
TGTGCCAGCAGCCCTCGGAATAGCGGGAGGGACCTGGGAGGTGGCGAGCAGTTCTTC
>many|TRBV5-1|TRBD2|TRBJ2-2
CASSLGVAGVTGELFF
TGCGCCAGCAGCTTGGGAGTAGCGGGGGTCACCGGGGAGCTGTTTTTT
>many|TRBV20-1|TRBD1|TRBJ2-7
CSARQGVREQYF
TGCAGTGCTAGACAGGGGGTAAGGGAGCAGTACTTC
>many|TRBV14|-|TRBJ2-1
CASSQDPPQGPYNEQFF
TGTGCCAGCAGCCAAGATCCCCCCCAGGGCCCTTACAATGAGCAGTTCTTC
>few|TRBV5-1|-|TRBJ2-1
CASSLRDRDEQFF
TGCGCCAGCAGCCTTAGGGATAGGGATGAGCAGTTCTTC
>many|TRBV11-3|-|TRBJ2-1
CASSFSGEQFF
TGTGCCAGCAGTTTCTCGGGTGAGCAGTTCTTC
>-|TRBV20-1|TRBD2|TRBJ2-7
CSAVEVAGGGEQYF
TGCAGTGCTGTAGAGGTAGCGGGAGGAGGCGAGCAGTACTTC
>many|TRBV5-1|TRBD2|TRBJ2-1
CASTTSSVVNEQFF
TGCGCCAGCACGACTAGCTCAGTTGTAAATGAGCAGTTCTTC
>many|TRBV30|TRBD1|TRBJ2-7
CAWSKGGTGYEQYF
TGTGCCTGGAGTAAGGGGGGGACAGGGTACGAGCAGTACTTC
>few|TRBV5-1|TRBD1|TRBJ2-7
CASSLDPGQIISYEQYF
TGCGCCAGCAGCTTGGATCCGGGACAGATTATTTCGTACGAGCAGTACTTC
>-|TRBV7-9|TRBD1|TRBJ2-1
CASSPPGQEQFF
TGTGCCAGCAGTCCACCGGGACAGGAGCAGTTCTTC
>many|TRBV6-1|-|TRBJ1-1
CASSLGPINTEAFF
TGTGCCAGCAGCCTAGGCCCTATTAACACTGAAGCTTTCTTT
>many|TRBV5-1|-|TRBJ1-4
CASSLRDEAKLFF
TGCGCCAGCAGCCTCCGAGACGAGGCTAAACTGTTTTTT